This is a list of T cell receptor beta chains from one sample in a study of cytomegalovirus exposure and HLA in healthy donors. Measured with immunoSEQ multiplex PCR; TCRdb has only the in-frame clones, and not every one. The data show approximately 180,000 clones, 70% to 90% seen once. Sequencing input: PBMCs. These receptors were collected from a woman aged 25 to 39 in good health and CMV-seronegative. CDR3s include the opening cysteine and the closing phenylalanine or tryptophan. D genes are given only for firm matches.

j_call: TRBJ2-2
d_call: TRBD2
v_call: TRBV5-4
cdr3_aa: CASRVQTLREGNTGELFF

j_call: TRBJ1-5
d_call: NA
v_call: TRBV19
cdr3_aa: CASSIGGRAGNQPQHF

j_call: TRBJ1-5
d_call: NA
v_call: TRBV7-9
cdr3_aa: CSSSFGSQPQHF

j_call: TRBJ2-3
d_call: NA
v_call: TRBV27
cdr3_aa: CASSQAGSRDTQYF

j_call: TRBJ1-5
d_call: NA
v_call: TRBV10-3
cdr3_aa: CAISESGGVYQPQHF

j_call: TRBJ1-2
d_call: NA
v_call: TRBV18
cdr3_aa: CASSPLGLQPGGYTF

j_call: TRBJ2-4
d_call: NA
v_call: TRBV7-2
cdr3_aa: CASSRERSSLLAKNIQYF

j_call: TRBJ1-4
d_call: NA
v_call: TRBV19
cdr3_aa: CASSPSLGPNEKLFF

j_call: TRBJ1-2
d_call: NA
v_call: TRBV20-1
cdr3_aa: CSGQAGYGYTF

j_call: TRBJ1-1
d_call: NA
v_call: TRBV5-6
cdr3_aa: CASSLVGEGTEAFF

j_call: TRBJ2-1
d_call: NA
v_call: TRBV18
cdr3_aa: CASSPAENNEQFF

j_call: TRBJ2-1
d_call: NA
v_call: TRBV5-1
cdr3_aa: CASRLPGQSPGLGVNEQFF

j_call: TRBJ1-6
d_call: NA
v_call: TRBV4-3
cdr3_aa: CASSQDPGSPLHF

j_call: TRBJ2-5
d_call: NA
v_call: TRBV19
cdr3_aa: CASSIEQGTQETQYF

j_call: TRBJ1-4
d_call: NA
v_call: TRBV4-1
cdr3_aa: CASSQGTRRPGNEKLFF

j_call: TRBJ1-4
d_call: NA
v_call: TRBV7-9
cdr3_aa: CSSSLSGRTNEKLFF

j_call: TRBJ1-2
d_call: NA
v_call: TRBV4-3
cdr3_aa: CASSQIYSGDFGYGYTF

j_call: TRBJ1-2
d_call: TRBD1
v_call: TRBV7-8
cdr3_aa: CASSPRTGGANYGYTF